Listed here are 5 T cell receptor beta chains from one sample, sequenced in a study of T cells in localized non-small cell lung cancer (TCRdb year 2020). Libraries were made using the immunoSEQ multiplex PCR assay. Imported from immuneACCESS, the table was reduced by TCRdb to in-frame sequences with V and J called. These copies leave out some clones; in studies compared against another copy, an unresolved V gene accounts for under half, and the cause of the remainder is not known. The sample table shows around 41,000 clones, and roughly nine tenths are seen once. The ten most abundant clones make up roughly 7.7% of the sample. The starting material was peripheral blood, obtained before any cancer treatment. These receptors originate from a woman between 18 and 50 years old with stage III lung adenocarcinoma.

The chain carries TRBV29-1 and TRBJ2-1; weak D call: TRBD1 (5 bases). The CDR3 extends over 13 amino acids. The germline V and J ends were trimmed by 0 bases and 10 bases, with 13 bases remaining between them. Germline V gene lookup returns CDR1 SQVTM and CDR2 ANQGSEA. The CDR3 region has the DNA TGCAGCGTTGAAGATCTGCAGGGTGGGGAGCAGTTCTTC. Translating it yields CSVEDLQGGEQFF.

This clone was seen only once. The rearrangement links TRBV28 to TRBJ2-2; a possible D gene is TRBD2 (5 bases). CDR1 and CDR2 (germline): MDHEN, SYDVKM. The CDR3 has 16 residues. V lost 6 bases to trimming and J lost 1 base, with 15 bases between them. Here the CDR3 DNA reads TGTGCCAGCAGCCCCCCGGGTAGCGTGAACACCGGGGAGCTGTTTTTT. Its translation: CASSPPGSVNTGELFF.

This sequence joins TRBV4-1 and TRBJ2-1; 7 bases fit TRBD1. The CDR3 covers 12 residues. V was clipped by 6 bases and J by 8 bases; unmatched bases: 4. The germline gives CDR1 MGHRA, CDR2 YSYEKL. The CDR3 spells CASSSQGDEQFF. CDR3 in DNA: TGCGCCAGCAGTTCTCAGGGGGATGAGCAGTTCTTC.

V usage is TRBV7-2 and J usage is TRBJ1-6; a weak D match, TRBD1 (5 bases). Germline lookup yields CDR1 SGHTA and CDR2 FQGNSA. The CDR3 runs 15 residues. The ends were cut back, 5 bases at V and 7 bases at J, with 15 bases in the middle. The chain's CDR3 is CASSPVAGRNSPLHF. CDR3 nucleotides: TGTGCCAGCAGCCCCGTGGCAGGGAGGAATTCACCCCTCCACTTT. Based on the CDR3 plus reference TRBV7-2 and TRBJ1-6, the full variable domain is GAGVSQSPSNKVTEKGKDVELRCDPISGHTALYWYRQSLGQGLEFLIYFQGNSAPDKSGLPSDRFSAERTGGSVSTLTIQRTQQEDSAVYLCASSPVAGRNSPLHFGNGTRLTVT.

The V and J genes are TRBV9 and TRBJ1-6; D gene unclear. V lost 0 bases and J 10 bases, leaving 14 bases between the germline ends. Germline loops: CDR1 SGDLS, CDR2 YYNGEE. This CDR3 spans 15 amino acids. DNA of the CDR3: TGTGCCAGCAGCGTAGGCGGGGTCTCCCTGTCACCCCTCCACTTT. Translation gives CASSVGGVSLSPLHF.